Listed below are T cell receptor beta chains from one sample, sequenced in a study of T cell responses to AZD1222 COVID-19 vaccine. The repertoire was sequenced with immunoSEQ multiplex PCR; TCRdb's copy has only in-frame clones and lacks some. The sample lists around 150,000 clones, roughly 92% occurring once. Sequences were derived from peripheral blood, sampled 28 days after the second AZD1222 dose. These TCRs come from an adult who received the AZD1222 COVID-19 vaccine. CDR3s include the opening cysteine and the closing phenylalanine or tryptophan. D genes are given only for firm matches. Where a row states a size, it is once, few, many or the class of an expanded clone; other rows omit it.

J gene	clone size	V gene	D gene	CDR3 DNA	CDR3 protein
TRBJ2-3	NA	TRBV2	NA	TGTGCCAGCAGCCCCGGGTTGGGGGGCACAGATACGCAGTATTTT	CASSPGLGGTDTQYF
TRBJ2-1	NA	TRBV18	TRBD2	TGTGCCAGCTCACCGGCCCAAACTAGCGATTCCTACAATGAGCAGTTCTTC	CASSPAQTSDSYNEQFF
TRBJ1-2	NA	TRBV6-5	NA	TGTGCCAGCAGTTACAGGTCGATTAACTATGGCTACACCTTC	CASSYRSINYGYTF
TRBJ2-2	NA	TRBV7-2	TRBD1	TGTGCCAGCAGGCGGGGGACAGGGGCTGGCGGGGAGCTGTTTTTT	CASRRGTGAGGELFF
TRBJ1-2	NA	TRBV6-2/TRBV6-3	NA	TGTGCCAGCAGTTACTCGAACATTGGCTACACCTTC	CASSYSNIGYTF
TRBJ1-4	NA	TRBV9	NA	TGTGCCAGCAGCCCTTCGGGGGGGTCTGAAAAACTGTTTTTT	CASSPSGGSEKLFF
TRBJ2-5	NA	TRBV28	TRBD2	TGTGCCAGCACCCCCCTGGGACTAGGCAACCAAGAGACCCAGTACTTC	CASTPLGLGNQETQYF
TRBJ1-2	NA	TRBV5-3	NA	TGTGCCAGAAGCCAGGGTCTTGGCTACACCTTC	CARSQGLGYTF
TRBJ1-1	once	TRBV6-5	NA	TGTGCCAGCAATATGGGGGGGAATACTGAAGCTTTCTTT	CASNMGGNTEAFF
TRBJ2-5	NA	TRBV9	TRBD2	TGTGCCAGCAGCGCACGTCAGGGACTAGCGACGGAGACCCAGTACTTC	CASSARQGLATETQYF
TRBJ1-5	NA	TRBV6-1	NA	TGTGCCAGCAGTGAAGGTGGAGGGGTCAGTCAGCCCCAGCATTTT	CASSEGGGVSQPQHF
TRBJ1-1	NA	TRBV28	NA	TGTGCCAGCAGTTTATTGGGGAACACTGAAGCTTTCTTT	CASSLLGNTEAFF
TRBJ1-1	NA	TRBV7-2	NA	TGTGCCAGCAGCTTATTTAATGAAGCTTTCTTT	CASSLFNEAFF
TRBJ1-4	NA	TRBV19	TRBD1	TGTGCCAGTCTAGGGGGCTTCAAGGAAAAACTGTTTTTT	CASLGGFKEKLFF
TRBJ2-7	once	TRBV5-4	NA	TGTGCCAGCAGCCATGGGGGCCACGAGCAGTACTTC	CASSHGGHEQYF
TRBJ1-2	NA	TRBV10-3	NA	TGTGCCATCAGCCCCACGGGAACGGCTAACTATGGCTACACCTTC	CAISPTGTANYGYTF
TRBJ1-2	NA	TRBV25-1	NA	TGTGCCAGCAGTGATCTTGAGGAAGATGGCTACACCTTC	CASSDLEEDGYTF
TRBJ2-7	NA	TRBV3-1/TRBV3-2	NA	TGTGCCAGCAGCCAAGATCGGGCAGAAGCCTACGAGCAGTACTTC	CASSQDRAEAYEQYF
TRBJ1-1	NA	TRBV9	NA	TGTGCCAGCAGCGTAGGACCCCCCCTCTCCACTGAAGCTTTCTTT	CASSVGPPLSTEAFF
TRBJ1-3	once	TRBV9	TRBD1	TGTGCCAGCAGCGCAATTACAGGGGACGCAAACACCATATATTTT	CASSAITGDANTIYF
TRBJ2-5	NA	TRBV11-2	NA	TGTGCCAGCAGCTCCCAGGGGCTGTCGGGAGAGACCCAGTACTTC	CASSSQGLSGETQYF
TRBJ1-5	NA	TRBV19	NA	TGTGCCAGTAGCCGTTGGACAGAAAGCAATCAGCCCCAGCATTTT	CASSRWTESNQPQHF
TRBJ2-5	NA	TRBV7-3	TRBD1	TGTGCCAGCAGCCGGGGACAGCAAGAGACCCAGTACTTC	CASSRGQQETQYF